The source of this TCR beta chain is a study of OX40 agonist ivuxolimab in advanced cancers. Whole-study context: Partial responses were achieved by three patients, one with hepatocellular carcinoma and two with cutaneous melanoma.

CDR1 and CDR2 from the germline V gene are SGDLS and YYNGEE. The CDR3 runs to 16 residues. V was pared by 0 bases and J by 2 bases, with 14 bases between. Libraries were prepared by immunoSEQ multiplex PCR; TCRdb keeps only in-frame clonotypes and omits some of them. The sample includes over 35,000 clones, roughly 90% of them seen just once. Patients were ineligible given autoimmune disease history or systemic immunosuppression. The material was CD4+ or CD8+ T cells sorted from blood, obtained in a trial of the OX40 agonist ivuxolimab. The TCR sequence derives from an adult with an advanced solid tumor such as melanoma, head and neck, liver or kidney cancer. The chain links TRBV9 to TRBJ1-2; D uncertain. For the CDR3, the DNA is TGTGCCAGCAGCGTAGATGACAAGGTGGGGAACTATGGCTACACCTTC. Its protein product is CASSVDDKVGNYGYTF.